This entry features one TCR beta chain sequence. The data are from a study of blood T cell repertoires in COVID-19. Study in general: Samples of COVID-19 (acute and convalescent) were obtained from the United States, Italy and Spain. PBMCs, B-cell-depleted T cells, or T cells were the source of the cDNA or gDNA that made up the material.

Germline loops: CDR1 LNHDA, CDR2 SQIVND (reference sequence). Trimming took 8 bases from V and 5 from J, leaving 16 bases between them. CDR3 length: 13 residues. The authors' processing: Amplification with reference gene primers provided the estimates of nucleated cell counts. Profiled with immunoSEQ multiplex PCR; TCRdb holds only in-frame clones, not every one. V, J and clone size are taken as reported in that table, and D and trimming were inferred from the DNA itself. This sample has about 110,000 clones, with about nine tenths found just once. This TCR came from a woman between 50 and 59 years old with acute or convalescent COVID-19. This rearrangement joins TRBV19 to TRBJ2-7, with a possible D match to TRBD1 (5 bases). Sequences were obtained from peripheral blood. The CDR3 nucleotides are TGTGCCAGTGGACACAGCCTAGGCGACGAGCAGTACTTC. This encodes CASGHSLGDEQYF. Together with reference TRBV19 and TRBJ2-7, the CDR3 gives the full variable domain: DGGITQSPKYLFRKEGQNVTLSCEQNLNHDAMYWYRQDPGQGLRLIYYSQIVNDFQKGDIAEGYSVSREKKESFPLTVTSAQKNPTAFYLCASGHSLGDEQYFGPGTRLTVT.